The 20 T cell receptor beta chains below were found in one sample sequenced in a study of blood T cell repertoires in COVID-19. TCRdb's copy holds only in-frame clones and misses some; the assay was immunoSEQ multiplex PCR. The table records 250,000 or so clones, approximately 89% of them present only once. Sequencing used peripheral blood. The source of these receptors is a man aged 35-49 years with active or convalescent COVID-19.

This chain connects TRBV12-3 or TRBV12-4 to TRBJ2-1; D might be TRBD1 (6 bases). The CDR3 contains 12 residues. V shed 4 bases and J shed 15 bases, with 16 bases lying between them. The DNA of the CDR3 is TGTGCCAGCAGTTCATGGACAGAGCCCGCGTTCTTC. This gives the protein CASSSWTEPAFF.

The chain recombines TRBV7-9 with TRBJ1-2; D possibly corresponds to TRBD1 (5 bases). CDR1 is SEHNR, CDR2 FQNEAQ, per germline (reference sequence). This CDR3 is 13 amino acids long. Trimming shortened V by 5 bases and J by 6 bases, and 13 bases separated the two germline ends. CDR3 nucleotide sequence: TGTGCCAGCAGCCCCGGGGGGTTCAATGGCTACACCTTC. It yields the protein CASSPGGFNGYTF.

The chain carries TRBV29-1 and TRBJ1-4, with 7 bases lining up with TRBD1. There are 15 residues in the CDR3. The germline V gene has CDR1 SQVTM and CDR2 ANQGSEA. The junction had 11 bases not matched to a gene; V was cut back by 4 bases and J by 6 bases. The CDR3 here is CSVGGGGDVDEKLFF. CDR3 coding DNA: TGCAGCGTTGGAGGGGGCGGGGATGTGGATGAAAAACTGTTTTTT.

This chain connects TRBV15 to TRBJ2-1; 7 bases match TRBD1. The CDR3 covers 15 residues. The ends lost 3 bases at V and 9 bases at J; junction bases unmatched: 11. CDR1 is LNHNV, CDR2 YYDKDF, per germline (reference sequence). CDR3 amino acids: CATSSVRGPGGEQFF. The CDR3 region has the DNA TGTGCCACCAGCAGTGTAAGGGGGCCCGGCGGTGAGCAGTTCTTC. Together with reference TRBV15 and TRBJ2-1, the CDR3 gives the full variable domain: DAMVIQNPRYQVTQFGKPVTLSCSQTLNHNVMYWYQQKSSQAPKLLFHYYDKDFNNEADTPDNFQSRRPNTSFCFLDIRSPGLGDTAMYLCATSSVRGPGGEQFFGPGTRLTVL.

The J gene is TRBJ2-1, the V gene TRBV2, with a possible D match to TRBD1 (5 bases). CDR3 length: 13 amino acids. Between the trimmed V and J ends, which lost 5 bases and 4 bases, there was a span of 9 bases. Germline loops: CDR1 SNHLY, CDR2 FYNNEI. CDR3 protein: CASSRRAYNEQFF. CDR3 DNA: TGTGCCAGCAGTCGCAGGGCTTACAATGAGCAGTTCTTC. Drawing the rest from reference TRBV2 and TRBJ2-1, the complete variable domain is EPEVTQTPSHQVTQMGQEVILRCVPISNHLYFYWYRQILGQKVEFLVSFYNNEISEKSEIFDDQFSVERPDGSNFTLKIRSTKLEDSAMYFCASSRRAYNEQFFGPGTRLTVL.

This clone occurred once. The chain links TRBV11-2 to TRBJ1-5; D is unresolved. V was shortened by 3 bases and J by 6 bases, with 9 bases between the two germline ends. Germline V gene sequence: CDR1 SGHAT, CDR2 FQNNGV. The CDR3 spans 13 residues. The CDR3 protein is CASSFGEFQPQHF. CDR3 DNA: TGTGCCAGCAGCTTCGGGGAATTTCAGCCCCAGCATTTT.

The V and J genes are TRBV12-5 and TRBJ1-5; TRBD1 matches 9 bases. Germline-derived CDR1 and CDR2 are LGHNT and FRNRAP. The CDR3 has 15 amino acids. Trimming at V came to 1 base and at J to 4 bases, leaving 2 bases not matched to a gene. DNA for the CDR3: TGTGCTAGTGGTTTGGAAGGGACAGGGAATCAGCCCCAGCATTTT. Amino acids: CASGLEGTGNQPQHF.

V and J are TRBV5-1 and TRBJ2-2; 8 bases align to TRBD1. Germline lookup yields CDR1 SGHRS and CDR2 YFSETQ. The CDR3 totals 18 residues. Trimming removed 3 bases from V and 9 bases from J; junction bases left unmatched: 19. In nucleotides, the CDR3 is TGCGCCAGCAGCTCGACAGGGGTTCCCTTTGCCCCGTATCGGGAGCTGTTTTTT. This translates into CASSSTGVPFAPYRELFF.

V and J are TRBV25-1 and TRBJ1-3; 7 nucleotides match TRBD1. Germline CDR1 MGHDK, CDR2 SYGVNS. J was trimmed by 3 bases and V by 3 bases; bases with no gene match: 2. The CDR3 runs to 14 residues. Here the CDR3 reads CASSESGGGNTIYF. In DNA, the CDR3 is TGTGCCAGCAGTGAGTCAGGGGGTGGAAACACCATATATTTT. Filled out from reference TRBV25-1 and TRBJ1-3, the complete variable domain reads EADIYQTPRYLVIGTGKKITLECSQTMGHDKMYWYQQDPGMELHLIHYSYGVNSTEKGDLSSESTVSRIRTEHFPLTLESARPSHTSQYLCASSESGGGNTIYFGEGSWLTVV.

The chain recombines TRBV5-1 with TRBJ1-2; 7 nucleotides align to TRBD1. The germline V gene has CDR1 SGHRS and CDR2 YFSETQ. V gave up 4 bases and J gave up 3 bases; unmatched junction bases: 6. This CDR3 has 14 amino acids. The CDR3 spells CASSPDRNHYGYTF. In nucleotides, the CDR3 is TGCGCCAGCAGCCCGGACAGGAATCACTATGGCTACACCTTC.

The chain has TRBV9 and TRBJ2-1; 8 nucleotides match TRBD2. This CDR3 contains 15 residues. In germline, CDR1 is SGDLS, CDR2 YYNGEE. V was clipped by 3 bases and J by 5 bases; unmatched bases: 7. CDR3 DNA: TGTGCCAGCAGCGGCGGGGGGAGGGTCCACAATGAGCAGTTCTTC. Protein: CASSGGGRVHNEQFF.

The J gene is TRBJ2-3, the V gene TRBV5-1; the match to TRBD1 covers 9 bases. Trimming removed 4 bases from V and 3 bases from J; junction bases left unmatched: 0. The CDR3 loop spans 13 amino acids. Germline lookup yields CDR1 SGHRS and CDR2 YFSETQ. The CDR3 coding sequence is TGCGCCAGCAGCGGACAGGGGACAGATACGCAGTATTTT. Translated: CASSGQGTDTQYF. Using reference TRBV5-1 and TRBJ2-3 for the parts outside the CDR3, the full variable domain is KAGVTQTPRYLIKTRGQQVTLSCSPISGHRSVSWYQQTPGQGLQFLFEYFSETQRNKGNFPGRFSGRQFSNSRSEMNVSTLELGDSALYLCASSGQGTDTQYFGPGTRLTVL.

The J gene is TRBJ2-5, the V gene TRBV14; D not certain. V was trimmed by 2 bases and J by 2 bases, leaving 6 bases between them. The germline gives CDR1 SGHDN, CDR2 FVKESK. The CDR3 length is 13 residues. CDR3: CASSQQQQETQYF. The CDR3 DNA reads as TGTGCCAGCAGCCAACAACAGCAAGAGACCCAGTACTTC.

This chain connects TRBV7-9 to TRBJ2-7; tentatively, D is TRBD2 (6 bases). V shed 5 bases and J shed 2 bases, with 10 bases lying between them. Germline CDR1 and CDR2: SEHNR and FQNEAQ (reference sequence). The CDR3 consists of 13 residues. The CDR3 is CASSVAGPYEQYF. The CDR3 DNA reads TGTGCCAGCAGCGTCGCGGGGCCCTACGAGCAGTACTTC. Based on the CDR3 plus reference TRBV7-9 and TRBJ2-7, the full variable domain is DTGVSQNPRHKITKRGQNVTFRCDPISEHNRLYWYRQTLGQGPEFLTYFQNEAQLEKSRLLSDRFSAERPKGSFSTLEIQRTEQGDSAMYLCASSVAGPYEQYFGPGTRLTVT.

The rearrangement joins TRBV27 to TRBJ1-1; no clear D gene. Looked up from germline, CDR1 is MNHEY and CDR2 is SMNVEV (reference sequence). This CDR3 is 14 amino acids long. Trimming removed 2 bases from V and 4 bases from J, with 11 bases in between. The CDR3 region has the DNA TGTGCCAGCAGTTTAGAACAGTTAGGCACTGAAGCTTTCTTT. Its translation is CASSLEQLGTEAFF.

V and J are TRBV9 and TRBJ2-3; D not resolved. Germline values: CDR1 SGDLS, CDR2 YYNGEE. Deletions cut 1 base from V and 0 bases from J, with 6 bases between. CDR3 size: 14 residues. CDR3 nucleotides: TGTGCCAGCAGCGTAACAGCCAGCACAGATACGCAGTATTTT. Protein: CASSVTASTDTQYF.

The rearrangement joins TRBV28 to TRBJ2-4; tentative D call: TRBD1 (6 bases). CDR1 and CDR2 from the germline V gene are MDHEN and SYDVKM. The CDR3 has 13 residues. V shed 3 bases and J shed 6 bases, with 9 bases lying between them. The CDR3 protein is CASSLRGRNIQYF. CDR3 coding DNA: TGTGCCAGCAGTTTGAGGGGGAGAAACATTCAGTACTTC.

V usage is TRBV18 and J usage is TRBJ2-3; TRBD2 matches 8 bases. The CDR3 consists of 15 residues. Germline CDR1 is KGHSH and CDR2 is LQKENI. V lost 4 bases to trimming and J lost 3 bases; unmatched junction nucleotides: 6. CDR3 sequence reads: CASSLSGVGTDTQYF. Written as DNA, the CDR3 is TGTGCCAGCTCACTTAGCGGGGTCGGTACAGATACGCAGTATTTT.

The genes are TRBV27 and TRBJ1-1; D is possibly TRBD1 (5 bases). The CDR3 runs 14 residues. Germline loops: CDR1 MNHEY, CDR2 SMNVEV (reference sequence). V was pared by 6 bases and J by 4 bases, with 15 bases between. The CDR3, as DNA: TGTGCCAGCAGGCTTCAGGGAATGGGCACTGAAGCTTTCTTT. Translation gives CASRLQGMGTEAFF.

This rearrangement joins TRBV5-5 to TRBJ2-7, with TRBD2 matching over 7 bases. CDR3 size: 15 residues. Trimming cost V 0 bases and J 7 bases; bases outside gene matches: 10. The germline gives CDR1 SGHKS, CDR2 YYEKEE (reference sequence). CDR3 amino acids: CASSLAVLASGEQYF. For the CDR3, the DNA is TGTGCCAGCAGCTTGGCAGTACTAGCGAGTGGAGAGCAGTACTTC.